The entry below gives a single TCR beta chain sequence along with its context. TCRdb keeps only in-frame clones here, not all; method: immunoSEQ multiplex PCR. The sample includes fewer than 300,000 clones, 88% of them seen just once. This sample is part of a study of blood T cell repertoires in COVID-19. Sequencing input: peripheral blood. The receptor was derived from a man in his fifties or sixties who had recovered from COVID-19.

CDR3 sequence: CASSLGPGDNQPQHF. CDR3 in DNA: TGTGCCAGCAGCTTAGGCCCGGGGGACAATCAGCCCCAGCATTTT. The rearrangement joins TRBV11-2 to TRBJ1-5; D perhaps matches TRBD1 (5 bases). The V end lost 1 base, the J end lost 3 bases, and 10 bases lay between the germline ends. Germline lookup yields CDR1 SGHAT and CDR2 FQNNGV. The CDR3 runs 15 residues.